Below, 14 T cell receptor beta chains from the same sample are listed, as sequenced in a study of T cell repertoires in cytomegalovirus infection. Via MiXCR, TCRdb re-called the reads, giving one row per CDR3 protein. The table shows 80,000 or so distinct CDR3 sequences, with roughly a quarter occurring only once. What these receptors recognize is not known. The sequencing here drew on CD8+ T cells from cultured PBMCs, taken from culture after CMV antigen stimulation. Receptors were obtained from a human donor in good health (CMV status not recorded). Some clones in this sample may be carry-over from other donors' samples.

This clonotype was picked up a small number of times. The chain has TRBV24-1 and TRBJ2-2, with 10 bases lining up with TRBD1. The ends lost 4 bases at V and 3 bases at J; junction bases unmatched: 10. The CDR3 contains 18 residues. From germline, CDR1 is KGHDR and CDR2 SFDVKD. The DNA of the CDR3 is TGTGCCACCAGTGACACCGGGACAGGGGTTCGGGACACCGGGGAGCTGTTTTTT. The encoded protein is CATSDTGTGVRDTGELFF.

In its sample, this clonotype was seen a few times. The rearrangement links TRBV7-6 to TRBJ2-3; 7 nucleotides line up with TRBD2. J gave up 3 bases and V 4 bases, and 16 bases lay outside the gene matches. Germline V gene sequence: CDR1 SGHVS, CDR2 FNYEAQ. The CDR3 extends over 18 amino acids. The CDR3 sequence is CASSSNPWGGEVTDTQYF. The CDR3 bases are TGTGCCAGCAGCTCCAACCCCTGGGGGGGAGAAGTAACAGATACGCAGTATTTT.

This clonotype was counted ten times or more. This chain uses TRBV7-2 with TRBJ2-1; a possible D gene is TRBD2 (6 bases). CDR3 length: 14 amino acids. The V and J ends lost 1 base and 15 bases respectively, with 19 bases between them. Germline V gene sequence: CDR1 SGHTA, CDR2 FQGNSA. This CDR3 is CASSLGAGAGRGFF. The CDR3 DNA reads TGTGCCAGCAGCTTAGGTGCGGGCGCTGGGCGGGGGTTCTTC. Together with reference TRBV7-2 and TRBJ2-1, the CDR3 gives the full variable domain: GAGVSQSPSNKVTEKGKDVELRCDPISGHTALYWYRQSLGQGLEFLIYFQGNSAPDKSGLPSDRFSAERTGGSVSTLTIQRTQQEDSAVYLCASSLGAGAGRGFFGPGTRLTVL.

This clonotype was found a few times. The CDR3 loop is CASSGQGRTEAFF. CDR3 coding DNA: TGTGCCAGCAGCGGACAGGGGCGGACTGAAGCTTTCTTT. V is TRBV7-8 and J is TRBJ1-1; 9 nucleotides align to TRBD1. The length of the CDR3 is 13 residues. The V segment lost 5 bases and the J segment 5 bases; nucleotides outside the gene matches: 3. From germline, CDR1 is SGHVS and CDR2 FQNEAQ.

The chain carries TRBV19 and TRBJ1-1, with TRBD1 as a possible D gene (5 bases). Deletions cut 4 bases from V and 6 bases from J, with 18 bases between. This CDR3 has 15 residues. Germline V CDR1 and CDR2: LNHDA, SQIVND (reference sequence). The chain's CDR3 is CASSTGSDMVPEAFF. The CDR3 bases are TGTGCCAGTAGTACAGGGTCGGATATGGTTCCTGAAGCTTTCTTT.

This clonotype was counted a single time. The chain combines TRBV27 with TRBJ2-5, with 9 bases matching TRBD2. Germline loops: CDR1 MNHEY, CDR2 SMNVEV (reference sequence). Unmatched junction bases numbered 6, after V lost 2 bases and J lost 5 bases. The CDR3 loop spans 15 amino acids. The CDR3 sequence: CASSLRRGGGETQYF. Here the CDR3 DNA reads TGTGCCAGCAGTTTAAGGCGGGGGGGCGGGGAGACCCAGTACTTC.

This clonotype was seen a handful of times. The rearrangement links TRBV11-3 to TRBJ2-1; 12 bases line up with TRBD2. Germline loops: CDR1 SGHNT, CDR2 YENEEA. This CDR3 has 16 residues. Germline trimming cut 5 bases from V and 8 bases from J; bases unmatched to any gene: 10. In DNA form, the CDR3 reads TGTGCCAGCAGCCGCGGACTAGCGGGAAAGGGGGATGAGCAGTTCTTC. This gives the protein CASSRGLAGKGDEQFF.

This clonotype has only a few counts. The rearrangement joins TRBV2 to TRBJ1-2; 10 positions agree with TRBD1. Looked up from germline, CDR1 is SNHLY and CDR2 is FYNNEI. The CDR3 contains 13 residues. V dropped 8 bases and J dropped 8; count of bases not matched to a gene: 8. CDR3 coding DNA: TGTGCCAGCGGCTCCGGGACAGGGGAGGGCTACACCTTC. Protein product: CASGSGTGEGYTF.

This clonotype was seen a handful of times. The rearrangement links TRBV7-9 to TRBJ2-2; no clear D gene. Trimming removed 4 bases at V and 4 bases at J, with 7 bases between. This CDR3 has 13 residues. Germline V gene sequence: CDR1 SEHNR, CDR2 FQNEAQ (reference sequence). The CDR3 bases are TGTGCCAGCAGCTCCACACGCACCGGGGAGCTGTTTTTT. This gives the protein CASSSTRTGELFF.

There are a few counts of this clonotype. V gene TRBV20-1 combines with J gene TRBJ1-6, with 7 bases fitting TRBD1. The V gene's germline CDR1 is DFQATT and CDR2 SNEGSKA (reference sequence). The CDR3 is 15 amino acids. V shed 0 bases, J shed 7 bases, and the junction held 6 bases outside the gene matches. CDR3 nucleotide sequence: TGCAGTGCTAGAGACCAACAGGGGCAGAATTCACCCCTCCACTTT. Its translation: CSARDQQGQNSPLHF.

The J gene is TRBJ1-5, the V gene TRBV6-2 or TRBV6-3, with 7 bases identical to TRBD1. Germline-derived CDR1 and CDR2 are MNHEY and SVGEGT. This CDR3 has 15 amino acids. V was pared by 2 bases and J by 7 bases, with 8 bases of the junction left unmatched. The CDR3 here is CASSYLKQGTQPQHF. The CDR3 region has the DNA TGTGCCAGCAGTTACCTCAAACAGGGGACACAGCCCCAGCATTTT.

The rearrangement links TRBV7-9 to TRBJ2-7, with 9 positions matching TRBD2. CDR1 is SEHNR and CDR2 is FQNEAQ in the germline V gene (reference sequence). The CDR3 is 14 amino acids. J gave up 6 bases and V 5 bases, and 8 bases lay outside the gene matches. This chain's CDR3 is CASSQQGLASEQYF. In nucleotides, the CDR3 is TGTGCCAGCAGCCAACAGGGACTAGCTTCCGAGCAGTACTTC. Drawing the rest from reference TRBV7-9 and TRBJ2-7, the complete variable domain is DTGVSQNPRHKITKRGQNVTFRCDPISEHNRLYWYRQTLGQGPEFLTYFQNEAQLEKSRLLSDRFSAERPKGSFSTLEIQRTEQGDSAMYLCASSQQGLASEQYFGPGTRLTVT.

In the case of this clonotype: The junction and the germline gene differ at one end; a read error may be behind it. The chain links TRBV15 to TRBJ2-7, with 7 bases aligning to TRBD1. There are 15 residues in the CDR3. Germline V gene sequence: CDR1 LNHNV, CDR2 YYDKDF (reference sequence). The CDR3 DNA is TGTGTCACCAGCAGTGGGACAGACTACCCGGCGGAGCAGTACTTC. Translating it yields CVTSSGTDYPAEQYF.

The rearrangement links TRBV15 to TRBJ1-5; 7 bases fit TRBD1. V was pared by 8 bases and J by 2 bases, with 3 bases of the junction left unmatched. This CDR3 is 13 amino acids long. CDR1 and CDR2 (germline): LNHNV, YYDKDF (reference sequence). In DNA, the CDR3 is TGTGCCACCCAGGGGGAAGGCAATCAGCCCCAGCATTTT. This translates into CATQGEGNQPQHF.